This TCR beta chain was documented in a study of blood T cell repertoires in COVID-19. The CDR3 runs 19 residues. Libraries were prepared by immunoSEQ multiplex PCR; TCRdb keeps only in-frame clonotypes and omits some of them. The sample carries a few hundred thousand clones, around 90% recorded once. The rearrangement joins TRBV1 to TRBJ2-1; the table's D call, TRBD2, was not checked against the DNA. TRBV1 is recorded as a pseudogene. Source material: PBMCs or T cells enriched from blood (not recorded which). The clonotype comes from a woman younger than 30 with acute COVID-19. The CDR3 is CTSSQDRRLAGGVGNEQFF. The CDR3 DNA sequence: TGCACCAGCAGCCAAGATAGGAGACTAGCGGGAGGGGTCGGCAATGAGCAGTTCTTC.